This T cell receptor beta chain was found in a study of T cells in Graves' hyperthyroidism and ophthalmopathy. Study observations and caveats: Researchers found most expanded thyroid clonotypes above 0.001 in blood as well.

The PBMCs were sourced from fresh peripheral blood (approximately 9 ml). This clonotype was counted ten times or more. Its antigen remains unknown. Amplified TCR beta CDR3 regions came from RNA transcripts. An initial round of RT-PCR targeting the TCR CDR3 relied on the HTBI primer set. TCRdb recomputed calls from the multiplex PCR reads with MiXCR, one row per CDR3 protein. The profile covers under 400,000 distinct CDR3 sequences, with roughly 15% appearing a single time and about 20% taken by the ten largest. This receptor was taken from a woman in her sixties or seventies with Graves' ophthalmopathy. Input material: blood.

The CDR3: CASSFGPLGDTQYF. The CDR3 DNA reads TGTGCCAGCAGCTTCGGGCCGCTTGGGGATACGCAGTATTTT. The rearrangement uses TRBV7-8 and TRBJ2-3, with D unresolved. Germline-derived CDR1 and CDR2 are SGHVS and FQNEAQ. The V gene lost 3 bases and the J gene lost 6 bases, with 13 bases spanning the gap. The CDR3 covers 14 residues.